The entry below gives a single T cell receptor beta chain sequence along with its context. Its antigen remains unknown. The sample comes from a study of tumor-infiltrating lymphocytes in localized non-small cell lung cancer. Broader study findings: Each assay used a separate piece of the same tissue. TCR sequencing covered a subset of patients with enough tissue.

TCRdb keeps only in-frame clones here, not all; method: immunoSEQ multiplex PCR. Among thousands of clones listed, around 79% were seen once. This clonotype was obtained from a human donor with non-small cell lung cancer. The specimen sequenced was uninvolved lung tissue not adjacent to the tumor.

The CDR3 loop is CASSVGVNYEQYF. The CDR3 DNA sequence: TGTGCCAGCAGCGTAGGGGTAAATTACGAGCAGTACTTC. The chain recombines TRBV9 with TRBJ2-7; no clear D gene. This CDR3 region has 13 residues. CDR1 is SGDLS, CDR2 YYNGEE, per germline. Trimming removed 0 bases from V and 4 bases from J, with 8 bases in between. The entire variable domain, with the rest obtained from reference TRBV9 and TRBJ2-7, is as follows: DSGVTQTPKHLITATGQRVTLRCSPRSGDLSVYWYQQSLDQGLQFLIQYYNGEERAKGNILERFSAQQFPDLHSELNLSSLELGDSALYFCASSVGVNYEQYFGPGTRLTVT.